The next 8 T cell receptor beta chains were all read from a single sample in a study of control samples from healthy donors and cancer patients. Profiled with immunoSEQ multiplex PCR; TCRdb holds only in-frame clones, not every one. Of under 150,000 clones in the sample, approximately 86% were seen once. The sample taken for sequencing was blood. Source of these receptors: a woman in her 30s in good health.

DNA for the CDR3: TGTGCCAGCAGCCCGGACAGGGTCGGGTATGGCTACACCTTC. Its protein product is CASSPDRVGYGYTF. The V gene is TRBV6-5, the J gene TRBJ1-2; 8 bases line up with TRBD1. The CDR3 is 14 amino acids. Germline assignment: CDR1 MNHEY and CDR2 SVGAGI. Germline trimming cut 6 bases from V and 5 bases from J; bases unmatched to any gene: 8.

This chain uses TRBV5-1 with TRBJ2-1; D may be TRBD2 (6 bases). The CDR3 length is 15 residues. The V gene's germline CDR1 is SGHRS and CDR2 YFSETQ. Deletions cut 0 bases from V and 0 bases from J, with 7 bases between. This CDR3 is CASSLDGGSYNEQFF. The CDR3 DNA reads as TGCGCCAGCAGCTTGGACGGGGGCTCCTACAATGAGCAGTTCTTC.

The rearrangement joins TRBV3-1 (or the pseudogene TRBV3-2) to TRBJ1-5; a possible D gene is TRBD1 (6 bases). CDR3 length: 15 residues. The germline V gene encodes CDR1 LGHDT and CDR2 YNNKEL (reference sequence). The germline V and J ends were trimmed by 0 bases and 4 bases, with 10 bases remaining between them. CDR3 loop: CASSQDLRGNQPQHF. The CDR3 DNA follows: TGTGCCAGCAGCCAAGATTTGAGGGGGAATCAGCCCCAGCATTTT.

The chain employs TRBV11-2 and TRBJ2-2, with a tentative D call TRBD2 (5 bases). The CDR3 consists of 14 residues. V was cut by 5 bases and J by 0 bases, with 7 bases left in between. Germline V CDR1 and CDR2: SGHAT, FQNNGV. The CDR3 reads CASSPGTNTGELFF. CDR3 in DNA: TGTGCCAGCAGCCCGGGGACGAACACCGGGGAGCTGTTTTTT.

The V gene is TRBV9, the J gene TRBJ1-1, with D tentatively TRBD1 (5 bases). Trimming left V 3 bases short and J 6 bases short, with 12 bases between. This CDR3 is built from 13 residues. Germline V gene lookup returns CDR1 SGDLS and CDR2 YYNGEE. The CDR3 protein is CASSGDSAPEAFF. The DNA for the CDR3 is TGTGCCAGCAGCGGTGACAGTGCCCCTGAAGCTTTCTTT. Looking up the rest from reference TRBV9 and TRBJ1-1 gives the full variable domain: DSGVTQTPKHLITATGQRVTLRCSPRSGDLSVYWYQQSLDQGLQFLIQYYNGEERAKGNILERFSAQQFPDLHSELNLSSLELGDSALYFCASSGDSAPEAFFGQGTRLTVV.

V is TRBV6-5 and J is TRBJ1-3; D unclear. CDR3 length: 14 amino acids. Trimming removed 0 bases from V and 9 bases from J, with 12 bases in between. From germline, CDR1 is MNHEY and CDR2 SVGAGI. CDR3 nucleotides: TGTGCCAGCAGTTACTCTCCTTTGGATACCACCATATATTTT. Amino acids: CASSYSPLDTTIYF.

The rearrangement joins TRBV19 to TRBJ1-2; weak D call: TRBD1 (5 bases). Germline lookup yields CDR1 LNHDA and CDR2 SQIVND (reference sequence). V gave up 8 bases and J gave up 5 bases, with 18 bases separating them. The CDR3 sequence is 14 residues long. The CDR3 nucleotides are TGTGCCAGTGGGATGCGGGGACTTGGGTATGGCTACACCTTC. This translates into CASGMRGLGYGYTF.

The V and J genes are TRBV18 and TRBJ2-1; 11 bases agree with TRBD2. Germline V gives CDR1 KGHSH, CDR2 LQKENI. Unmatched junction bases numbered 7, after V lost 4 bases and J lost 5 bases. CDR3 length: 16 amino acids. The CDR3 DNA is TGTGCCAGCTCACACATAGCGGGAGGGCCCAACAATGAGCAGTTCTTC. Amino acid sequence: CASSHIAGGPNNEQFF. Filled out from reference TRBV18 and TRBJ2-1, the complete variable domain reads NAGVMQNPRHLVRRRGQEARLRCSPMKGHSHVYWYRQLPEEGLKFMVYLQKENIIDESGMPKERFSAEFPKEGPSILRIQQVVRGDSAAYFCASSHIAGGPNNEQFFGPGTRLTVL.